Described below is a single TCR beta chain sequence and its context. In the study's own analysis: How many nucleated cells were present was estimated from reference gene primer amplification. Clones were read by immunoSEQ multiplex PCR, and TCRdb kept only the in-frame ones, dropping some. The V and J calls and clone size come from that table; D and trimming were worked out from the DNA. The profile shows about 210,000 clones, about 91% of them singletons. The sample comes from a study of blood T cell repertoires in COVID-19. About the research overall: Collection of acute and convalescent COVID-19 samples took place in the United States, Italy and Spain. Nucleic acid was either cDNA or gDNA, and it came from T cells, B-cell-depleted T cells, or PBMCs.

The sequenced sample consisted of peripheral blood. This receptor was identified in a man younger than 35 with active or convalescent COVID-19.

In nucleotides, the CDR3 is TGCGCCAGCAGCCAAGACAGGAGGGAGCCGCTCAATGAGCAGTTCTTC. It codes for CASSQDRREPLNEQFF. The chain couples TRBV4-3 to TRBJ2-1, with a weak D call TRBD2 (6 bases). Germline V gene sequence: CDR1 LGHNA, CDR2 YSLEER. The CDR3 is 16 amino acids. V was trimmed by 0 bases and J by 6 bases, leaving 15 bases between them.